Below, 30 T cell receptor beta chains from the same sample are listed, as sequenced in a study of T cells expressing NK-cell markers. TCRdb reprocessed the 5' RACE reads, keeping one entry per CDR3 protein, no DNA. The sample has approximately 380,000 distinct CDR3 sequences. The sample consisted of blood T cells: a sorted CD56 or NKG2C T cell subset, CD4+ or CD8+ T cells, or bulk PBMC T cells (not recorded which). Receptors originate from a man aged 18-75 years in good health.

The rearrangement uses TRBV6-6 and TRBJ2-2; the TCRdb call, TRBD2, lacks DNA for checking. Germline V lookup: CDR1 MNHNY, CDR2 SVGAGI (reference sequence). The CDR3 loop spans 17 amino acids. The CDR3 protein is CASSTSPAGGRTGELFF.

This rearrangement joins TRBV12-3 or TRBV12-4 to TRBJ1-6. This CDR3 is built from 18 residues. The CDR3: CASSLRGMGSSYNSPLHF.

The rearrangement joins TRBV6-5 to TRBJ1-4. The CDR3 spans 15 residues. The germline V gene encodes CDR1 MNHEY and CDR2 SVGAGI. The CDR3 protein is CASSYSQQSYEKLFF.

The rearrangement uses TRBV3-1 and TRBJ1-6; TCRdb selects TRBD1, and the lack of DNA leaves this call unchecked. The germline V gene has CDR1 LGHDT and CDR2 YNNKEL (reference sequence). This CDR3 has 15 residues. This CDR3 is CASSQGGTGRSPLHF.

CDR3 region: CASSSSRDVNGDSPLHF. The genes are TRBV7-9 and TRBJ1-6; TCRdb names TRBD1, which stays unverified in the absence of DNA. Germline V gene sequence: CDR1 SEHNR, CDR2 FQNEAQ (reference sequence). The CDR3 has 17 amino acids.

This chain joins TRBV4-1 and TRBJ2-1; TCRdb calls TRBD2, which cannot be checked without DNA. Germline V CDR1 and CDR2: MGHRA, YSYEKL. The CDR3 runs to 18 residues. The chain's CDR3 is CASSQVLAGESSYNEQFF.

The chain couples TRBV20-1 to TRBJ2-1; TCRdb's D call, TRBD1, is unchecked because there is no DNA. The CDR3 consists of 14 residues. Germline CDR1 reads DFQATT; CDR2 reads SNEGSKA (reference sequence). This CDR3 reads CSAQGGFPHNEQFF.

The chain uses TRBV5-1 and TRBJ2-1; the TRBD2 assignment by TCRdb is unverifiable without DNA. This CDR3 comprises 16 residues. The V gene's germline CDR1 is SGHRS and CDR2 YFSETQ. This CDR3 reads CASSVPLAGGKGEQFF.

The gene calls are TRBV7-8 and TRBJ2-7; with no DNA, the TCRdb D assignment of TRBD1 cannot be verified. The CDR3 contains 14 residues. Per the germline V gene, CDR1 is SGHVS and CDR2 is FQNEAQ. CDR3 protein: CASRMIRPGQEQYF.

The chain recombines TRBV7-2 with TRBJ2-3; TCRdb's D call of TRBD2 is untestable without DNA. The CDR3 spans 15 residues. In germline, CDR1 is SGHTA, CDR2 FQGNSA. The CDR3: CASSLRTAQGDTQYF.

The V call is TRBV5-1, the J call TRBJ2-7; no DNA is available, so the TRBD1 call from TCRdb remains unchecked. The V gene's germline CDR1 is SGHRS and CDR2 YFSETQ. The CDR3 extends over 14 amino acids. The CDR3 sequence is CASSLGQGTNEQYF.

The V gene is TRBV4-2, the J gene TRBJ2-1; TCRdb's assignment of TRBD1 cannot be checked, as there is no DNA. The length of the CDR3 is 16 residues. From germline, CDR1 is LGHNA and CDR2 YNFKEQ. The CDR3 loop reads CASSTGGQVDNNEQFF.

The CDR3 loop is CASSYASTGTSTDTQYF. The chain carries TRBV6-2 or TRBV6-3 and TRBJ2-3. Germline CDR1 is MNHEY and CDR2 is SVGEGT. This CDR3 is built from 17 residues.

V is TRBV20-1 and J is TRBJ2-1; TCRdb calls TRBD2, which cannot be checked without DNA. Per germline, CDR1 DFQATT and CDR2 SNEGSKA (reference sequence). The CDR3 is made up of 16 amino acids. The CDR3 loop is CSASRRETSGGAEQFF.

The chain combines TRBV12-3 or TRBV12-4 with TRBJ2-1; TCRdb's D call, TRBD2, is unchecked because there is no DNA. CDR3 size: 16 residues. CDR3 sequence: CASSRLTSGAMNEQFF.

The rearrangement joins TRBV21-1 to TRBJ2-7; the D call of TRBD1 rests on TCRdb alone, since no DNA is present to check it. TRBV21-1 constitutes a pseudogene. The CDR3 runs to 16 residues. This CDR3 reads CASSKGQVILSYEQYF.

The chain employs TRBV12-3 or TRBV12-4 and TRBJ2-2; there is no DNA to check the TCRdb D call of TRBD1. This CDR3 has 19 residues. CDR3 region: CASRPPRQGVNPNTGELFF.

The V gene is TRBV11-3, the J gene TRBJ2-3; TCRdb returns TRBD2, unconfirmable since there is no DNA. Germline assignment: CDR1 SGHNT and CDR2 YENEEA. This CDR3 has 21 residues. The CDR3 spells CASSSRPPSGGTARLTDTQYF.

This sequence joins TRBV20-1 and TRBJ2-7; TCRdb returns TRBD2, unconfirmable since there is no DNA. CDR3 length: 14 residues. The germline V gene has CDR1 DFQATT and CDR2 SNEGSKA (reference sequence). CDR3 loop: CSAGPRLVLHEQYF.

V gene TRBV20-1 combines with J gene TRBJ1-1; TCRdb outputs TRBD1, but without DNA this stays unchecked. Germline V gene sequence: CDR1 DFQATT, CDR2 SNEGSKA (reference sequence). The CDR3 is made up of 14 amino acids. The CDR3 protein is CSVLRGGKRTEAFF.

This chain uses TRBV20-1 with TRBJ2-2; TCRdb lists TRBD1, though no DNA is available to test this call. Germline CDR1 and CDR2: DFQATT and SNEGSKA (reference sequence). The CDR3 covers 17 residues. CDR3 region: CSARDLAGGSYTGELFF.

The V and J genes are TRBV20-1 and TRBJ2-6; the D gene TCRdb calls, TRBD2, cannot be checked with no DNA. CDR1 is DFQATT, CDR2 SNEGSKA, per germline (reference sequence). The CDR3 consists of 18 residues. CDR3 loop: CSARVRAGVLSGANVLTF.

The chain recombines TRBV3-1 with TRBJ2-4; TCRdb picks TRBD1, but there is no DNA to check that call. The CDR3 totals 16 residues. The germline CDR1 and CDR2 sequences are LGHDT and YNNKEL (reference sequence). This CDR3 reads CASGGGRDLAKNIQYF.

This rearrangement joins TRBV24-1 to TRBJ2-5. Germline V gene data show CDR1 as KGHDR and CDR2 as SFDVKD. CDR3 length equals 13 residues. The CDR3 region is CATAADGQETQYF.

The chain employs TRBV7-2 and TRBJ1-3. CDR3 length: 16 residues. CDR1 is SGHTA and CDR2 is FQGNSA in the germline V gene. CDR3 sequence: CASSLDILRSGNTIYF. Full variable domain (missing parts from reference TRBV7-2 and TRBJ1-3): GAGVSQSPSNKVTEKGKDVELRCDPISGHTALYWYRQSLGQGLEFLIYFQGNSAPDKSGLPSDRFSAERTGGSVSTLTIQRTQQEDSAVYLCASSLDILRSGNTIYFGEGSWLTVV.

The CDR3: CASSGGGENYEQYF. This sequence joins TRBV7-9 and TRBJ2-7; TCRdb's assignment of TRBD2 cannot be checked, as there is no DNA. Germline CDR1 and CDR2: SEHNR and FQNEAQ (reference sequence). The CDR3 contains 14 residues.

The rearrangement uses TRBV12-2 and TRBJ2-3. TRBV12-2 is assigned pseudogene status. CDR3 length equals 18 residues. The CDR3 sequence: CASRLVEPTSPSSDTQYF.

The V gene is TRBV9, the J gene TRBJ2-1. CDR1 and CDR2 (germline): SGDLS, YYNGEE. CDR3 length: 13 residues. Here the CDR3 reads CASSVGGSYEQFF.

The chain links TRBV6-5 to TRBJ2-3. CDR1 and CDR2 (germline): MNHEY, SVGAGI. This CDR3 is built from 16 residues. This CDR3 is CASSYRGAASTDTQYF.

The chain links TRBV5-1 to TRBJ1-2; without DNA, the TCRdb call of TRBD1 cannot be checked. The CDR3 is 16 amino acids. Germline CDR1 SGHRS, CDR2 YFSETQ. The CDR3 loop is CASSFAAMRGLGGYTF.